Listed below are T cell receptor beta chains from one sample, sequenced in a study of CD8 T cells in ankylosing spondylitis. From the 5' RACE reads, TCRdb called clonotypes with MiXCR, one entry per CDR3 protein. The sample yields around 340,000 distinct CDR3 sequences, roughly 14% seen once. What was sequenced was blood, either unsorted or a sorted T cell fraction (not recorded which). The origin of the receptors is a male donor with ankylosing spondylitis or in good health (not recorded which). CDR3s include the opening cysteine and the closing phenylalanine or tryptophan. Each record gives: J gene, V gene, clone size, D gene, CDR3 protein, CDR3 DNA. The D gene is left open where the match is weak. Not every row has a clone size; where given, it reads once, few, many or a size class.

j_call: TRBJ2-5
v_call: TRBV7-2
clone_size: .
d_call: TRBD2
cdr3_aa: CASSLLAGGWETQYF
cdr3_nt: TGTGCCAGCAGCTTACTAGCGGGGGGGTGGGAGACCCAGTACTTC

j_call: TRBJ1-3
v_call: TRBV25-1
clone_size: few
d_call: .
cdr3_aa: CASSGAGPGNTIYF
cdr3_nt: TGTGCCAGCAGTGGCGCCGGGCCTGGAAACACCATATATTTT

j_call: TRBJ1-1
v_call: TRBV6-5
clone_size: few
d_call: TRBD1
cdr3_aa: CASITGTGDTEAFF
cdr3_nt: TGTGCCAGCATTACCGGGACAGGGGACACTGAAGCTTTCTTT

j_call: TRBJ2-3
v_call: TRBV12-3/TRBV12-4
clone_size: .
d_call: TRBD1
cdr3_aa: CASSSGTGGTDTQYF
cdr3_nt: TGTGCCAGCAGTTCCGGGACAGGGGGCACAGATACGCAGTATTTT

j_call: TRBJ2-3
v_call: TRBV5-1
clone_size: .
d_call: TRBD2
cdr3_aa: CASSPGTTRKNTQYF
cdr3_nt: TGCGCCAGCAGCCCGGGGACTACTCGCAAGAATACGCAGTATTTT

j_call: TRBJ2-7
v_call: TRBV10-3
clone_size: .
d_call: TRBD2
cdr3_aa: CAISESSSGSYEQYF
cdr3_nt: TGTGCCATCAGTGAGTCTTCTAGCGGGAGCTACGAGCAGTACTTC

j_call: TRBJ1-1
v_call: TRBV29-1
clone_size: many
d_call: TRBD1
cdr3_aa: CSVGEGARTEAFF
cdr3_nt: TGCAGCGTTGGGGAGGGGGCGCGGACTGAAGCTTTCTTT

j_call: TRBJ1-2
v_call: TRBV3-1
clone_size: few
d_call: .
cdr3_aa: CASSQDPSYGYTF
cdr3_nt: TGTGCCAGCAGCCAAGACCCCTCCTATGGCTACACCTTC

j_call: TRBJ2-5
v_call: TRBV11-2
clone_size: .
d_call: TRBD2
cdr3_aa: CASSLVGRASGRAETQYF
cdr3_nt: TGTGCCAGCAGCTTAGTAGGGCGCGCTAGCGGGAGGGCAGAGACCCAGTACTTC

j_call: TRBJ1-4
v_call: TRBV5-1
clone_size: .
d_call: .
cdr3_aa: CASSLGGTTTNEKLFF
cdr3_nt: TGCGCCAGCAGCTTGGGGGGGACAACAACTAATGAAAAACTGTTTTTT

j_call: TRBJ2-3
v_call: TRBV30
clone_size: few
d_call: .
cdr3_aa: CAWSRYRPREDTQYF
cdr3_nt: TGTGCCTGGAGCCGATACAGGCCTCGGGAAGATACGCAGTATTTT

j_call: TRBJ2-5
v_call: TRBV2
clone_size: .
d_call: .
cdr3_aa: CASSGGEETQYF
cdr3_nt: TGTGCCAGCAGCGGAGGAGAAGAGACCCAGTACTTC

j_call: TRBJ2-7
v_call: TRBV29-1
clone_size: .
d_call: TRBD2
cdr3_aa: CSVFQREDYEQYF
cdr3_nt: TGCAGCGTTTTCCAGCGGGAGGACTACGAGCAGTACTTC

j_call: TRBJ2-1
v_call: TRBV3-1
clone_size: .
d_call: TRBD2
cdr3_aa: CASSQGGGGPYNEQFF
cdr3_nt: TGTGCCAGCAGCCAAGGGGGCGGGGGGCCCTACAATGAGCAGTTCTTC

j_call: TRBJ1-1
v_call: TRBV20-1
clone_size: .
d_call: .
cdr3_aa: CSAPVAEAGRRTEAFF
cdr3_nt: TGCAGTGCTCCCGTGGCCGAGGCGGGGAGGAGGACTGAAGCTTTCTTT

j_call: TRBJ1-4
v_call: TRBV7-2
clone_size: few
d_call: .
cdr3_aa: CASSRRGGVWEKLFF
cdr3_nt: TGTGCCAGCAGCCGCCGCGGAGGGGTGTGGGAAAAACTGTTTTTT

j_call: TRBJ2-5
v_call: TRBV12-3/TRBV12-4
clone_size: few
d_call: TRBD2
cdr3_aa: CASSPSAGGLSF
cdr3_nt: TGTGCCAGCAGTCCATCAGCGGGGGGCCTCTCCTTC

j_call: TRBJ1-6
v_call: TRBV6-1
clone_size: many
d_call: .
cdr3_aa: CASFLGRNSPLHF
cdr3_nt: TGTGCCAGCTTCTTAGGGAGGAATTCACCCCTCCACTTT

j_call: TRBJ2-1
v_call: TRBV3-1
clone_size: .
d_call: TRBD1
cdr3_aa: CASSLNRGPYNEQFF
cdr3_nt: TGTGCCAGCAGCCTTAACAGGGGTCCCTACAATGAGCAGTTCTTC

j_call: TRBJ2-1
v_call: TRBV29-1
clone_size: few
d_call: TRBD2
cdr3_aa: CSVEERKGLAGYNEQFF
cdr3_nt: TGCAGCGTTGAAGAAAGAAAGGGACTAGCGGGATACAATGAGCAGTTCTTC

j_call: TRBJ2-3
v_call: TRBV12-3/TRBV12-4
clone_size: many
d_call: .
cdr3_aa: CASSSLTDTQYF
cdr3_nt: TGTGCCAGCAGTTCCCTCACAGATACGCAGTATTTT

j_call: TRBJ2-7
v_call: TRBV25-1
clone_size: .
d_call: TRBD1
cdr3_aa: CASSEYSGRGYEQYF
cdr3_nt: TGTGCCAGCAGTGAATATTCGGGCAGGGGGTACGAGCAGTACTTC

j_call: TRBJ2-1
v_call: TRBV7-2
clone_size: many
d_call: TRBD2
cdr3_aa: CASSLSLASGALGEQFF
cdr3_nt: TGTGCCAGCAGCCTCTCCCTAGCTAGCGGGGCCCTCGGGGAGCAGTTCTTC

j_call: TRBJ2-5
v_call: TRBV3-1
clone_size: .
d_call: TRBD2
cdr3_aa: CASRDRLAGRDAQYF
cdr3_nt: TGTGCCAGCAGGGACCGATTAGCGGGAAGGGACGCCCAGTACTTC

j_call: TRBJ2-3
v_call: TRBV7-8
clone_size: once
d_call: .
cdr3_aa: CASSIRDFDTDTQYF
cdr3_nt: TGTGCCAGCAGTATCCGGGACTTCGACACAGATACGCAGTATTTT

j_call: TRBJ2-6
v_call: TRBV12-3/TRBV12-4
clone_size: .
d_call: .
cdr3_aa: CASSFTQISGANVLTF
cdr3_nt: TGTGCCAGCAGTTTTACCCAGATCTCTGGGGCCAACGTCCTGACTTTC

j_call: TRBJ2-1
v_call: TRBV5-1
clone_size: .
d_call: .
cdr3_aa: CASSFTLASPYNEQFF
cdr3_nt: TGCGCCAGCAGCTTCACCCTAGCGTCACCCTACAATGAGCAGTTCTTC

j_call: TRBJ2-1
v_call: TRBV11-1
clone_size: few
d_call: .
cdr3_aa: CASSFGKAYNEQFF
cdr3_nt: TGTGCCAGCAGCTTTGGGAAGGCCTACAATGAGCAGTTCTTC

j_call: TRBJ2-1
v_call: TRBV3-1
clone_size: .
d_call: TRBD2
cdr3_aa: CASSQVGGTSGNNDQFF
cdr3_nt: TGTGCCAGCAGCCAAGTGGGAGGGACTAGCGGTAACAATGATCAGTTCTTC

j_call: TRBJ2-3
v_call: TRBV6-4
clone_size: .
d_call: .
cdr3_aa: CASSPRQSNTQYF
cdr3_nt: TGTGCCAGCAGCCCCCGCCAGAGCAATACGCAGTATTTT

j_call: TRBJ2-2
v_call: TRBV3-1
clone_size: many
d_call: TRBD2
cdr3_aa: CASSQGTSGNTGELFF
cdr3_nt: TGTGCCAGCAGCCAAGGGACTAGCGGGAACACCGGGGAGCTGTTTTTT

j_call: TRBJ1-2
v_call: TRBV15
clone_size: few
d_call: .
cdr3_aa: CATSREVGIGGYTF
cdr3_nt: TGTGCCACCAGCAGAGAGGTGGGGATCGGTGGCTACACCTTC

j_call: TRBJ2-5
v_call: TRBV7-7
clone_size: .
d_call: .
cdr3_aa: CASSLGGGARGTQYF
cdr3_nt: TGTGCCAGCAGCTTAGGTGGGGGGGCCCGTGGGACCCAGTACTTC

j_call: TRBJ1-4
v_call: TRBV25-1
clone_size: .
d_call: TRBD1
cdr3_aa: CASSNTGGRSEKLFF
cdr3_nt: TGTGCCAGCAGTAATACAGGGGGAAGGAGTGAAAAACTGTTTTTT

j_call: TRBJ2-7
v_call: TRBV30
clone_size: .
d_call: .
cdr3_aa: CAWGLGASTYEQYF
cdr3_nt: TGTGCCTGGGGCCTCGGAGCCTCCACCTACGAGCAGTACTTC

j_call: TRBJ1-5
v_call: TRBV12-3/TRBV12-4
clone_size: .
d_call: .
cdr3_aa: CASSLGGTGRLFNQPQHF
cdr3_nt: TGTGCCAGCAGTTTGGGGGGAACCGGACGGCTATTTAATCAGCCCCAGCATTTT

j_call: TRBJ2-3
v_call: TRBV11-2
clone_size: .
d_call: .
cdr3_aa: CASSLSALQYF
cdr3_nt: TGTGCCAGCAGCTTAAGCGCACTGCAGTATTTT

j_call: TRBJ2-3
v_call: TRBV10-3
clone_size: .
d_call: TRBD1
cdr3_aa: CAIMMQGVGTDTQYF
cdr3_nt: TGTGCCATCATGATGCAGGGGGTAGGCACAGATACGCAGTATTTT

j_call: TRBJ2-7
v_call: TRBV5-1
clone_size: .
d_call: .
cdr3_aa: CASSSGAAEQYF
cdr3_nt: TGCGCCAGCAGCTCCGGGGCCGCCGAGCAGTACTTC

j_call: TRBJ1-1
v_call: TRBV27
clone_size: few
d_call: .
cdr3_aa: CASRGFLRTEAFF
cdr3_nt: TGTGCCAGCAGGGGTTTTCTCAGGACTGAAGCTTTCTTT

j_call: TRBJ2-1
v_call: TRBV5-1
clone_size: .
d_call: .
cdr3_aa: CASRWGRSGNEQFF
cdr3_nt: TGCGCCAGCCGATGGGGGCGAAGTGGCAATGAGCAGTTCTTC

j_call: TRBJ1-3
v_call: TRBV10-3
clone_size: many
d_call: TRBD1
cdr3_aa: CAISSGQISGNTIYF
cdr3_nt: TGTGCCATCAGCTCGGGACAGATCTCTGGAAACACCATATATTTT

j_call: TRBJ1-1
v_call: TRBV18
clone_size: .
d_call: .
cdr3_aa: CASSLVGVGGTEAFF
cdr3_nt: TGTGCCAGCTCACTAGTGGGGGTGGGAGGCACTGAAGCTTTCTTT

j_call: TRBJ2-5
v_call: TRBV27
clone_size: .
d_call: TRBD2
cdr3_aa: CASSPGLAGGRETQYF
cdr3_nt: TGTGCCAGCAGTCCGGGACTAGCGGGGGGTAGGGAGACCCAGTACTTC

j_call: TRBJ2-7
v_call: TRBV2
clone_size: .
d_call: .
cdr3_aa: CASARYEQYF
cdr3_nt: TGTGCCAGCGCCAGGTACGAGCAGTACTTC

j_call: TRBJ2-7
v_call: TRBV21-1
clone_size: few
d_call: .
cdr3_aa: CASSKDTSDKVDRENEQYF
cdr3_nt: TGTGCCAGCAGCAAAGACACCTCCGATAAAGTAGACAGGGAAAACGAGCAGTACTTC

j_call: TRBJ1-4
v_call: TRBV5-1
clone_size: few
d_call: .
cdr3_aa: CASSLDSGRGDEKLFF
cdr3_nt: TGCGCCAGCAGCTTGGATTCGGGGCGGGGCGATGAAAAACTGTTTTTT

j_call: TRBJ2-1
v_call: TRBV11-2
clone_size: .
d_call: .
cdr3_aa: CASSPQAVLLGNEQFF
cdr3_nt: TGTGCCAGCAGCCCCCAAGCGGTCCTCCTGGGCAATGAGCAGTTCTTC

j_call: TRBJ1-6
v_call: TRBV10-2
clone_size: many
d_call: .
cdr3_aa: CASGRGNSPLHF
cdr3_nt: TGCGCCAGCGGCAGGGGTAATTCACCCCTCCACTTT

j_call: TRBJ1-6
v_call: TRBV20-1
clone_size: .
d_call: .
cdr3_aa: CSARVGEWSPLYF
cdr3_nt: TGCAGTGCTAGGGTCGGGGAATGGTCACCCCTCTACTTT

j_call: TRBJ2-1
v_call: TRBV7-2
clone_size: many
d_call: TRBD2
cdr3_aa: CASSLSGGARNEQFF
cdr3_nt: TGTGCCAGCAGCTTAAGCGGGGGGGCGCGAAATGAGCAGTTCTTC

j_call: TRBJ2-3
v_call: TRBV11-1
clone_size: .
d_call: TRBD2
cdr3_aa: CASSLGWIWTSGADTQYF
cdr3_nt: TGTGCCAGCAGCCTAGGCTGGATTTGGACTAGCGGTGCAGATACGCAGTATTTT

j_call: TRBJ2-7
v_call: TRBV4-1
clone_size: .
d_call: .
cdr3_aa: CASSQAQWQSENEQYF
cdr3_nt: TGCGCCAGCAGCCAAGCTCAATGGCAGTCTGAGAACGAGCAGTACTTC

j_call: TRBJ2-1
v_call: TRBV12-3/TRBV12-4
clone_size: few
d_call: TRBD1
cdr3_aa: CASSPSGTGVYNEQFF
cdr3_nt: TGTGCCAGCAGTCCCTCCGGGACAGGGGTCTACAATGAGCAGTTCTTC